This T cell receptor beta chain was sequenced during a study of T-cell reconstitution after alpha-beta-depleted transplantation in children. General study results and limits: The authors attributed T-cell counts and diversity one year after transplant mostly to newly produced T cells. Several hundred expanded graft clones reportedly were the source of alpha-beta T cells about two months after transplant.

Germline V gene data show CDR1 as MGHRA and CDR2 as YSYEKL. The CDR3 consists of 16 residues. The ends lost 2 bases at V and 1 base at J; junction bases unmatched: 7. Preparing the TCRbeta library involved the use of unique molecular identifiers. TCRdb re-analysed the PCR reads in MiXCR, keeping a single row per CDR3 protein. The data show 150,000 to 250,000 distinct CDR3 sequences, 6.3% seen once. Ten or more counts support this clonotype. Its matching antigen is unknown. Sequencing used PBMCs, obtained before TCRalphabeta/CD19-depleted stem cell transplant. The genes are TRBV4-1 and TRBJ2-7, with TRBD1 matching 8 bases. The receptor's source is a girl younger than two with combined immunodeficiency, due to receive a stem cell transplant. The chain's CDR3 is CASSQRPGQDSYEQYF. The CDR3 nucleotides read TGCGCCAGCAGCCAACGACCGGGACAGGATTCCTACGAGCAGTACTTC.